The 30 T cell receptor beta chains reported below all come from one sample, sequenced in a study of Ad26.COV2.S vaccination and SARS-CoV-2 variants. Here immunoSEQ multiplex PCR was the method, and the copy in TCRdb shows in-frame clones only, minus some. The repertoire includes approximately 480,000 clones, roughly 89% of them detected once, and about 13% sits in the top ten. Treatment given: approximately 18 received Ad26.COV2.S at low or high dose, single or two shots; roughly five received placebo; per-sample allocation not given. Collection of samples fell on day 63 after the first vaccine or placebo injection. The material was peripheral blood, obtained in a trial of Ad26.COV2.S vaccine versus placebo. These receptors all stem from a person aged 18-60 years who received the Ad26.COV2.S COVID-19 vaccine or a placebo.

The chain uses TRBV11-2 and TRBJ1-2, with TRBD1 as a possible D gene (5 bases). The CDR3 runs 16 residues. Germline loops: CDR1 SGHAT, CDR2 FQNNGV. Trimming cost V 5 bases and J 5 bases, with 21 bases left between them. This CDR3 reads CASSTARGRRGYGYTF. The CDR3 DNA reads TGTGCCAGCAGCACCGCCCGCGGGCGGCGGGGGTATGGCTACACCTTC.

This sequence joins TRBV6-6 and TRBJ1-2; no reliable D call. This CDR3 contains 15 residues. V was cut by 2 bases and J by 6 bases, with 16 bases left in between. Germline values: CDR1 MNHNY, CDR2 SVGAGI (reference sequence). CDR3 protein: CASSYPPGPAHGYTF. CDR3 DNA sequence: TGTGCCAGCAGTTACCCGCCCGGTCCCGCGCATGGCTACACCTTC.

The gene calls are TRBV30 and TRBJ2-7; TRBD1 is a possible D gene (6 bases). This CDR3 spans 14 amino acids. Looked up from germline, CDR1 is GTSNPN and CDR2 is SVGIG (reference sequence). V gave up 4 bases and J gave up 6 bases, with 19 bases separating them. In nucleotides, the CDR3 is TGTGCCTGGATCGCGGTAGGACCCAGGGGCGAGCAGTACTTC. Encoded protein: CAWIAVGPRGEQYF. Drawing the rest from reference TRBV30 and TRBJ2-7, the complete variable domain is SQTIHQWPATLVQPVGSPLSLECTVEGTSNPNLYWYRQAAGRGLQLLFYSVGIGQISSEVPQNLSASRPQDRQFILSSKKLLLSDSGFYLCAWIAVGPRGEQYFGPGTRLTVT.

The gene calls are TRBV6-6 and TRBJ2-7, with 11 bases identical to TRBD1. J lost 3 bases, V lost 6 bases, and 1 base had no gene match. There are 13 residues in the CDR3. In germline, CDR1 is MNHNY, CDR2 SVGAGI (reference sequence). The CDR3 spells CASSGTGGYEQYF. CDR3 coding DNA: TGTGCCAGCAGCGGGACAGGGGGCTACGAGCAGTACTTC.

The V gene is TRBV28, the J gene TRBJ2-3; 9 bases fit TRBD1. The CDR3 runs 15 residues. Looked up from germline, CDR1 is MDHEN and CDR2 is SYDVKM. J lost 5 bases, V lost 4 bases, and 7 bases had no gene match. The CDR3 sequence is CASSSNRGLIDTQYF. The CDR3 nucleotides are TGTGCCAGCAGTTCGAACAGGGGGCTTATAGATACGCAGTATTTT.

The CDR3 here is CATSVGSRHEQFF. The CDR3 DNA reads as TGTGCCACCAGTGTTGGGAGCAGGCATGAGCAGTTCTTC. This chain uses TRBV24-1 with TRBJ2-1, with TRBD2 as a possible D gene (5 bases). This CDR3 contains 13 residues. Germline V gene lookup returns CDR1 KGHDR and CDR2 SFDVKD. Trimming pared 5 bases from V and 8 bases from J, leaving 12 bases between.

This chain uses TRBV4-1 with TRBJ2-7, with 11 bases identical to TRBD2. V lost 5 bases, J lost 1 base, and 4 bases stayed unmatched. This CDR3 is built from 15 residues. Germline loops: CDR1 MGHRA, CDR2 YSYEKL. CDR3 in DNA: TGCGCCAGCAGCGCCCGGACTAGCGGGTCCTACGAGCAGTACTTC. Protein product: CASSARTSGSYEQYF.

The CDR3 here is CASSEADSNQPQHF. The DNA of the CDR3 is TGTGCCAGCAGTGAAGCTGATAGCAATCAGCCCCAGCATTTT. The chain employs TRBV6-1 and TRBJ1-5; D gene uncertain. CDR1 and CDR2 from the germline V gene are MNHNS and SASEGT. V was cut by 0 bases and J by 0 bases, with 3 bases left in between. The CDR3 runs to 14 residues.

This clone has a handful of counts. V gene TRBV19 combines with J gene TRBJ1-2; maybe TRBD1 (5 bases). V lost 5 bases to trimming and J lost 0 bases, with 13 bases between them. The length of the CDR3 is 15 residues. The germline CDR1 and CDR2 sequences are LNHDA and SQIVND (reference sequence). CDR3 DNA sequence: TGTGCCAGTAGTCTGACAGTTCTCGCTAACTATGGCTACACCTTC. It codes for CASSLTVLANYGYTF.

This sequence joins TRBV3-1 (or the pseudogene TRBV3-2) and TRBJ1-5; perhaps TRBD1 as D (6 bases). CDR3 size: 18 residues. Trimming took off 4 bases at V and 0 bases at J, with 19 bases between the two ends. CDR1 is LGHDT, CDR2 YNNKEL, per germline (reference sequence). The CDR3 sequence: CASSPYPKTGTSNQPQHF. The CDR3 DNA reads as TGTGCCAGCAGCCCATACCCAAAGACAGGAACTAGCAATCAGCCCCAGCATTTT.

The rearrangement joins TRBV30 to TRBJ2-3; 7 bases line up with TRBD1. CDR1 is GTSNPN, CDR2 SVGIG, per germline (reference sequence). V was pared by 3 bases and J by 3 bases, with 3 bases of the junction left unmatched. CDR3 length: 13 residues. As DNA, the CDR3 is TGTGCCTGGAGGGACAGGCGGACAGATACGCAGTATTTT. Translated, it gives CAWRDRRTDTQYF.

V gene TRBV28 combines with J gene TRBJ1-5, with 7 bases identical to TRBD1. Trimming at V came to 9 bases and at J to 2 bases, leaving 7 bases not matched to a gene. Germline CDR1 reads MDHEN; CDR2 reads SYDVKM. The CDR3 contains 14 residues. CDR3 region: CASQTGTRNQPQHF. As DNA, the CDR3 is TGTGCCAGTCAGACAGGGACTCGCAATCAGCCCCAGCATTTT.

This clone was recorded only once. The V gene is TRBV3-1 (or the pseudogene TRBV3-2), the J gene TRBJ2-7; 9 nucleotides line up with TRBD1. CDR3 length: 14 amino acids. V was pared by 4 bases and J by 4 bases, with 5 bases of the junction left unmatched. Germline values: CDR1 LGHDT, CDR2 YNNKEL (reference sequence). In nucleotides, the CDR3 is TGTGCCAGCAGCCGGGGACAGGGTGATTACGAGCAGTACTTC. It translates to CASSRGQGDYEQYF.

A single count supports this clone. V is TRBV28 and J is TRBJ1-1; D gene ambiguous. V shed 1 base and J shed 6 bases, with 6 bases lying between them. This CDR3 contains 12 residues. CDR1 is MDHEN, CDR2 SYDVKM, per germline. CDR3 sequence: CASSLSHAEAFF. The DNA for the CDR3 is TGTGCCAGCAGTTTATCACATGCTGAAGCTTTCTTT.

This chain uses TRBV6-5 with TRBJ1-3, with D possibly TRBD1 on 6 matching bases. Trimming shortened V by 2 bases and J by 9 bases, and 14 bases separated the two germline ends. The CDR3 is 14 residues long. Looked up from germline, CDR1 is MNHEY and CDR2 is SVGAGI. CDR3 DNA sequence: TGTGCCAGCAGTTACGGCGGTGGAGGGGGCACCATATATTTT. Translated: CASSYGGGGGTIYF.

V and J are TRBV6-2 or TRBV6-3 and TRBJ1-2; 8 nucleotides agree with TRBD1. The V gene's germline CDR1 is MNHEY and CDR2 SVGEGT. The CDR3 contains 15 residues. With 0 bases clipped from V and 6 bases from J, the junction kept 6 bases outside the gene matches. CDR3 protein: CASSYSSGGLDGYTF. The CDR3, as DNA: TGTGCCAGCAGTTACTCGTCAGGGGGCCTAGATGGCTACACCTTC.

The sample holds a few counts of this clone. The J gene is TRBJ2-7, the V gene TRBV28, with D possibly TRBD1 on 5 matching bases. The germline gives CDR1 MDHEN, CDR2 SYDVKM. V dropped 5 bases and J dropped 9 bases, with 11 bases sitting between them. The CDR3 length is 11 residues. The CDR3 region has the DNA TGTGCCAGCAGTAGGGGCGGAGCGCAGTACTTC. It yields the protein CASSRGGAQYF.

In DNA, the CDR3 is TGTGCCAGCAGCCCCCGACTTGATCATTCGGAGCAGTACTTC. Amino acid sequence: CASSPRLDHSEQYF. V usage is TRBV7-6 and J usage is TRBJ2-7; D is unclear. Trimming pared 5 bases from V and 7 bases from J, leaving 18 bases between. The germline gives CDR1 SGHVS, CDR2 FNYEAQ. The CDR3 has 14 residues.

J is TRBJ2-2 and V is TRBV28; D is perhaps TRBD2 (6 bases). CDR1 MDHEN and CDR2 SYDVKM come from the germline V gene. The V end was cut by 6 bases, the J end by 6 bases, with 14 bases between. The CDR3 covers 14 residues. CDR3 residues: CASSPTREAGELFF. The CDR3, as DNA: TGTGCCAGCAGCCCGACTAGGGAGGCCGGGGAGCTGTTTTTT.

CDR3: CASSFQSNQPQHF. The CDR3, as DNA: TGTGCCAGTAGTTTCCAGAGCAATCAGCCCCAGCATTTT. This chain connects TRBV19 to TRBJ1-5; no clear D. The V gene lost 5 bases and the J gene lost 1 base, with 6 bases spanning the gap. CDR3 length: 13 residues. The V gene's germline CDR1 is LNHDA and CDR2 SQIVND (reference sequence).

The rearrangement uses TRBV6-6 and TRBJ1-6; tentative D call: TRBD1 (5 bases). Per germline, CDR1 MNHNY and CDR2 SVGAGI (reference sequence). This CDR3 is built from 14 residues. V lost 0 bases to trimming and J lost 7 bases, with 7 bases between them. The CDR3 region has the DNA TGTGCCAGCAGTTACTCAGGGGAAAATTCACCCCTCCACTTT. This codes for CASSYSGENSPLHF.

The rearrangement uses TRBV27 and TRBJ1-2; D remains unclear. Trimming removed 6 bases at V and 8 bases at J, with 16 bases between. This CDR3 spans 13 amino acids. From germline, CDR1 is MNHEY and CDR2 SMNVEV (reference sequence). The CDR3 DNA reads as TGTGCCAGCAGCGCGCGGGGTACGGGCGGCTACACCTTC. This gives the protein CASSARGTGGYTF.

This clone was seen only once. The rearrangement joins TRBV11-1 to TRBJ2-7; 8 bases fit TRBD1. In germline, CDR1 is SGHAT, CDR2 FQDESV (reference sequence). V gave up 5 bases and J gave up 5 bases; unmatched junction bases: 8. The CDR3 totals 14 residues. This CDR3 is CASSHIDRGDEQYF. In DNA form, the CDR3 reads TGTGCCAGCAGCCACATCGACAGGGGCGACGAGCAGTACTTC.

J is TRBJ1-2 and V is TRBV19; the D gene is possibly TRBD1 (5 bases). V lost 4 bases and J lost 0, with 18 bases in between. The CDR3 covers 17 residues. From germline, CDR1 is LNHDA and CDR2 SQIVND (reference sequence). This CDR3 reads CASSSPGDSIANYGYTF. The CDR3 coding sequence is TGTGCCAGTAGTAGTCCGGGGGACTCAATAGCTAACTATGGCTACACCTTC.

V usage is TRBV7-9 and J usage is TRBJ2-4, with D perhaps given as TRBD1 or TRBD2 (5 bases each). The V end lost 3 bases, the J end lost 4 bases, and 16 bases lay between the germline ends. This CDR3 has 16 amino acids. Per the germline V gene, CDR1 is SEHNR and CDR2 is FQNEAQ (reference sequence). The CDR3 sequence is CASSLGSGTQKNIQYF. The CDR3 nucleotides read TGTGCCAGCAGCTTGGGTTCGGGGACCCAGAAAAACATTCAGTACTTC.

DNA for the CDR3: TGTGCCAGCAGTTACCCCCCGTTGCGTGGGAACTATGGCTACACCTTC. Amino acids: CASSYPPLRGNYGYTF. The V and J genes are TRBV6-6 and TRBJ1-2; D is ambiguous. The CDR3 has 16 amino acids. Germline V gene data show CDR1 as MNHNY and CDR2 as SVGAGI (reference sequence). The V end lost 2 bases, the J end lost 2 bases, and 15 bases lay between the germline ends.

The chain employs TRBV6-2 or TRBV6-3 and TRBJ1-5, with a possible D match to TRBD1 (5 bases). Trimming took 3 bases from V and 11 from J, leaving 14 bases between them. The CDR3 runs to 13 residues. Germline V gene sequence: CDR1 MNHEY, CDR2 SVGEGT. As DNA, the CDR3 is TGTGCCAGCAGTTATTTTCAGGGACGGGCCCAGCATTTT. Translating gives CASSYFQGRAQHF.

The chain links TRBV5-1 to TRBJ1-3; D may be TRBD1 (6 bases). The germline gives CDR1 SGHRS, CDR2 YFSETQ. V shed 0 bases and J shed 0 bases, with 10 bases lying between them. The CDR3 covers 16 residues. CDR3 DNA sequence: TGCGCCAGCAGCTTGGTGGGGACACTCTCTGGAAACACCATATATTTT. This gives the protein CASSLVGTLSGNTIYF.

V is TRBV5-4 and J is TRBJ2-7; possibly TRBD1 or TRBD2 for D (5 bases each). There are 14 residues in the CDR3. V was shortened by 4 bases and J by 1 base, with 12 bases between the two germline ends. CDR1 SGHNT and CDR2 YYREEE come from the germline V gene (reference sequence). CDR3 nucleotide sequence: TGTGCCAGCAGCCCACCGGGACCATCCTACGAGCAGTACTTC. As protein: CASSPPGPSYEQYF.

The genes are TRBV7-3 and TRBJ1-1, with D maybe TRBD1 (5 bases). Deletions cut 2 bases from V and 2 bases from J, with 9 bases between. The CDR3 length is 14 residues. CDR1 and CDR2 (germline): SGHTA, FQGTGA. This CDR3 is CASSLGHTNTEAFF. The CDR3 DNA reads as TGTGCCAGCAGCTTAGGACACACCAACACTGAAGCTTTCTTT.